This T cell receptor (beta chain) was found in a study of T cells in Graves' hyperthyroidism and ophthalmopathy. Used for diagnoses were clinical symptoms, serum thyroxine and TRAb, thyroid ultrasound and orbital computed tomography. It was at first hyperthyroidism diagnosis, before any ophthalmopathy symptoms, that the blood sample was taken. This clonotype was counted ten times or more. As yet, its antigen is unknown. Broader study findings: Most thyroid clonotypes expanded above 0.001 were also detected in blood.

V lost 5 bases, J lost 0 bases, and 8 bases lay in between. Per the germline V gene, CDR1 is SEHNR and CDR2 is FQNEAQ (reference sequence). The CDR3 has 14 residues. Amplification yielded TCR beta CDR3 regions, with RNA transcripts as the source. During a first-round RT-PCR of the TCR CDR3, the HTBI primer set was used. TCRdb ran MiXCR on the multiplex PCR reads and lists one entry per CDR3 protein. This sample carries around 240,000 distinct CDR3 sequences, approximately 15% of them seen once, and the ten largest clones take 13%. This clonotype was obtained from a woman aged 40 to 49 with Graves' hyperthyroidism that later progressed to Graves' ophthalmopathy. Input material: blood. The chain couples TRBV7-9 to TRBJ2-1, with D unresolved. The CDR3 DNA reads TGTGCCAGCAGCCCTTCTAACTCCTACAATGAGCAGTTCTTC. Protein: CASSPSNSYNEQFF.